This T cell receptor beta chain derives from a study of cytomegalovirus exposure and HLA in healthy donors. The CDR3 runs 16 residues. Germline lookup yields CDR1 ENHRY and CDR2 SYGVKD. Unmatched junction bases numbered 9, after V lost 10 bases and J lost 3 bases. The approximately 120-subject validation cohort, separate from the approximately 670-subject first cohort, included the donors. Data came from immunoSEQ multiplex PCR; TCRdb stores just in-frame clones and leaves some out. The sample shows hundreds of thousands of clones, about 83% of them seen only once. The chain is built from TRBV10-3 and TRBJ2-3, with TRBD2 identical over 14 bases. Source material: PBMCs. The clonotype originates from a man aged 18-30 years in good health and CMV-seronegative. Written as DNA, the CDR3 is TGTGCCACCTCTCGACTAGCGGGAGGGGAGACAGATACGCAGTATTTT. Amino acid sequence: CATSRLAGGETDTQYF.